The 21 T cell receptor beta chains below all came from one sample that was sequenced in a study of T cell changes during pregnancy in multiple sclerosis. Assay used: immunoSEQ multiplex PCR; TCRdb lists only in-frame clones, some missing. The sample lists around 69,000 clones; approximately 91% were seen once. Material: peripheral blood, obtained in the third trimester of pregnancy. These receptors were taken from a female donor with multiple sclerosis, enrolled in a pregnancy study.

The gene calls are TRBV10-3 and TRBJ1-2, with unresolved D. Trimming took 3 bases from V and 6 from J, leaving 11 bases between them. Per germline, CDR1 ENHRY and CDR2 SYGVKD. This CDR3 contains 13 residues. The CDR3 spells CAISEWQEDGYTF. The CDR3 coding sequence is TGTGCCATCAGTGAATGGCAGGAGGATGGCTACACCTTC.

CDR3 protein: CASSPQTGRRSPLHF. The DNA for the CDR3 is TGTGCCAGCTCACCGCAGACTGGGAGGCGGTCACCCCTCCACTTT. The chain couples TRBV18 to TRBJ1-6, with unresolved D. Between the trimmed V and J ends, which lost 3 bases and 10 bases, there was a span of 16 bases. This CDR3 contains 15 residues. Germline V lookup: CDR1 KGHSH, CDR2 LQKENI.

This clone was seen only once. This rearrangement joins TRBV2 to TRBJ1-4; 7 positions agree with TRBD1. Unmatched junction bases numbered 11, after V lost 10 bases and J lost 6 bases. Germline-derived CDR1 and CDR2 are SNHLY and FYNNEI. This CDR3 has 14 residues. The CDR3 spells CATILDRPDEKLFF. The DNA for the CDR3 is TGTGCCACCATTCTGGACAGGCCGGATGAAAAACTGTTTTTT.

The CDR3 region has the DNA TGTGCCAGCAGCCCCCCGGGGGGGCGGGATTCACCCCTCCACTTT. Its protein product is CASSPPGGRDSPLHF. The chain recombines TRBV27 with TRBJ1-6; TRBD1 might be the D (6 bases). In germline, CDR1 is MNHEY, CDR2 SMNVEV (reference sequence). The length of the CDR3 is 15 residues. V lost 6 bases, J lost 8 bases, and 17 bases lay in between.

V gene TRBV6-1 combines with J gene TRBJ1-1; 8 nucleotides agree with TRBD1. With V trimmed by 0 bases and J by 4 bases, 28 bases remained unmatched. The CDR3 covers 23 residues. Germline V gene sequence: CDR1 MNHNS, CDR2 SASEGT. The CDR3 nucleotides read TGTGCCAGCAGTGAAGCACGTTGGCAAACCTCTACCGGACAGGGTTCCAAAAGCACTGAAGCTTTCTTT. Amino acid sequence: CASSEARWQTSTGQGSKSTEAFF.

The chain recombines TRBV9 with TRBJ2-3, with 8 bases that match TRBD2. Germline V gene data show CDR1 as SGDLS and CDR2 as YYNGEE. Trimming removed 0 bases from V and 6 bases from J; junction bases left unmatched: 6. The CDR3 runs 15 residues. The CDR3 here is CASSVDGTRWDTQYF. Here the CDR3 DNA reads TGTGCCAGCAGCGTAGACGGGACTAGGTGGGATACGCAGTATTTT.

This chain joins TRBV5-1 and TRBJ1-2; 7 bases agree with TRBD1. The CDR3 spans 13 residues. J lost 8 bases, V lost 3 bases, and 7 bases had no gene match. Germline V CDR1 and CDR2: SGHRS, YFSETQ. Here the CDR3 reads CASSSGQMDGYTF. In nucleotides, the CDR3 is TGCGCCAGCAGCTCGGGACAGATGGACGGCTACACCTTC.

This rearrangement joins TRBV6-5 to TRBJ1-1, with TRBD1 matching over 10 bases. Germline lookup yields CDR1 MNHEY and CDR2 SVGAGI. The J segment lost 4 bases and the V segment lost 5 bases, leaving 7 bases of the junction unmatched. This CDR3 contains 15 residues. CDR3 region: CASSPGTGVGTEAFF. For the CDR3, the DNA is TGTGCCAGCAGTCCCGGGACAGGGGTGGGCACTGAAGCTTTCTTT.

The chain combines TRBV6-1 with TRBJ1-2, with D possibly TRBD1 on 5 matching bases. Germline V lookup: CDR1 MNHNS, CDR2 SASEGT. Trimming removed 4 bases from V and 8 bases from J, with 8 bases in between. CDR3 length: 11 residues. The CDR3 sequence is CASSGYRGYTF. In nucleotides, the CDR3 is TGTGCCAGCAGTGGGTACAGGGGCTACACCTTC.

The chain links TRBV7-2 to TRBJ2-3, with TRBD2 matching 7 bases. From germline, CDR1 is SGHTA and CDR2 FQGNSA. V gave up 8 bases and J gave up 2 bases; unmatched junction bases: 7. CDR3 length: 14 amino acids. The CDR3 is CASARAGVTDTQYF. In nucleotides, the CDR3 is TGTGCCAGCGCCCGGGCGGGAGTCACAGATACGCAGTATTTT.

This clone was picked up one time. The chain has TRBV5-4 and TRBJ2-7, with D maybe TRBD2 (6 bases). V lost 0 bases and J lost 0, with 13 bases in between. This CDR3 contains 16 residues. CDR1 and CDR2 from the germline V gene are SGHNT and YYREEE (reference sequence). The CDR3 DNA sequence: TGTGCCAGCAGCTTGGCTGGGGGGTGGAGCTCCTACGAGCAGTACTTC. As protein: CASSLAGGWSSYEQYF.

The chain recombines TRBV7-9 with TRBJ2-2; 7 bases map to TRBD1. CDR1 SEHNR and CDR2 FQNEAQ come from the germline V gene (reference sequence). This CDR3 contains 13 residues. The V segment lost 4 bases and the J segment 6 bases; nucleotides outside the gene matches: 2. In DNA form, the CDR3 reads TGTGCCAGCAGCTCCCAGGGGGCCGGGGAGCTGTTTTTT. Its translation is CASSSQGAGELFF.

This clone was seen once. The chain couples TRBV6-1 to TRBJ2-7; 8 nucleotides align to TRBD2. Per the germline V gene, CDR1 is MNHNS and CDR2 is SASEGT. There are 14 residues in the CDR3. V lost 3 bases, J lost 3 bases, and 4 bases stayed unmatched. The CDR3 region has the DNA TGTGCCAGCAGTGACCCGGGACTAGTCTACGAGCAGTACTTC. Protein: CASSDPGLVYEQYF.

This chain joins TRBV15 and TRBJ2-5, with TRBD2 as a possible D gene (6 bases). The germline V gene encodes CDR1 LNHNV and CDR2 YYDKDF (reference sequence). This CDR3 has 13 residues. V was clipped by 4 bases and J by 5 bases, with 11 bases between them. The CDR3 reads CATSMPEGETQYF. CDR3 nucleotides: TGTGCCACCAGCATGCCGGAGGGGGAGACCCAGTACTTC.

V and J are TRBV5-4 and TRBJ1-2; D ambiguous. Germline values: CDR1 SGHNT, CDR2 YYREEE (reference sequence). CDR3 length: 14 residues. The V end lost 3 bases, the J end lost 0 bases, and 9 bases lay between the germline ends. CDR3 sequence (DNA): TGTGCCAGCAGCTCTAGGTTTGCTAACTATGGCTACACCTTC. It specifies CASSSRFANYGYTF. The variable domain in full, with the rest retrieved from reference TRBV5-4 and TRBJ1-2, is ETGVTQSPTHLIKTRGQQVTLRCSSQSGHNTVSWYQQALGQGPQFIFQYYREEENGRGNFPPRFSGLQFPNYSSELNVNALELDDSALYLCASSSRFANYGYTFGSGTRLTVV.

The rearrangement links TRBV7-9 to TRBJ1-5; D gene ambiguous. Trimming pared 4 bases from V and 7 bases from J, leaving 8 bases between. Germline V gene sequence: CDR1 SEHNR, CDR2 FQNEAQ (reference sequence). The CDR3 has 12 residues. The CDR3 nucleotides read TGTGCCAGCAGCTCCCCGCTACAGCCCCAGCATTTT. Translating it yields CASSSPLQPQHF. Full variable domain (missing parts from reference TRBV7-9 and TRBJ1-5): DTGVSQNPRHKITKRGQNVTFRCDPISEHNRLYWYRQTLGQGPEFLTYFQNEAQLEKSRLLSDRFSAERPKGSFSTLEIQRTEQGDSAMYLCASSSPLQPQHFGDGTRLSIL.

The chain is built from TRBV28 and TRBJ1-2; tentatively, D is TRBD1 (5 bases). This CDR3 spans 14 amino acids. Trimming removed 2 bases from V and 2 bases from J, with 9 bases in between. Germline V lookup: CDR1 MDHEN, CDR2 SYDVKM. The CDR3 nucleotides read TGTGCCAGCAGTTTACCAGGGCCGAACTATGGCTACACCTTC. As protein: CASSLPGPNYGYTF.

The rearrangement joins TRBV5-4 to TRBJ2-1; D possibly corresponds to TRBD2 (5 bases). Per the germline V gene, CDR1 is SGHNT and CDR2 is YYREEE (reference sequence). This CDR3 is 14 amino acids long. V was trimmed by 2 bases and J by 8 bases, leaving 14 bases between them. This CDR3 is CASSFKDGGHEQFF. CDR3 sequence (DNA): TGTGCCAGCAGCTTCAAGGACGGAGGCCATGAGCAGTTCTTC.

The chain uses TRBV5-4 and TRBJ1-2, with 7 bases fitting TRBD1. After removal of 3 bases from V and 3 bases from J, the junction contained 8 bases not matched to a gene. The germline CDR1 and CDR2 sequences are SGHNT and YYREEE (reference sequence). The CDR3 loop spans 15 amino acids. The DNA of the CDR3 is TGTGCCAGCAGCTACACGACAGGGTTTGACTATGGCTACACCTTC. It yields the protein CASSYTTGFDYGYTF.

The DNA for the CDR3 is TGTGCCAGCAGCGTAGAGGCCAGGGGGAACACTGAAGCTTTCTTT. This encodes CASSVEARGNTEAFF. V gene TRBV9 combines with J gene TRBJ1-1, with D possibly being TRBD1 (6 bases). The CDR3 runs 15 residues. The V and J ends lost 0 bases and 1 base respectively, with 10 bases between them. Germline V gene sequence: CDR1 SGDLS, CDR2 YYNGEE.

This chain uses TRBV10-1 with TRBJ2-1, with 7 bases fitting TRBD2. Germline CDR1 is WNHNN and CDR2 is SYGVQD (reference sequence). The length of the CDR3 is 15 residues. With 5 bases clipped from V and 2 bases from J, the junction kept 6 bases outside the gene matches. The CDR3 protein is CASSSLAEPYNEQFF. The CDR3 nucleotides are TGCGCCAGCAGTTCCCTAGCGGAACCCTACAATGAGCAGTTCTTC.